These 30 T cell receptor beta chains were sequenced from one sample in a study of breast tumors, draining lymph nodes, adjacent tissues. The lymph nodes were axillary draining lymph nodes from breast cancer patients. TCRdb re-called the multiplex PCR reads with MiXCR, one entry per CDR3 protein. The sample has 150,000 to 200,000 distinct CDR3 sequences; around a third are singletons. Sequences were obtained from axillary lymph node tissue. The receptors originated from a female donor with breast cancer. Some clones in this sample may be carry-over from other donors' samples.

The rearrangement links TRBV9 to TRBJ2-5; no clear D gene. The germline V gene encodes CDR1 SGDLS and CDR2 YYNGEE. The V end lost 2 bases, the J end lost 1 base, and 18 bases lay between the germline ends. CDR3 length: 17 residues. The CDR3 protein is CASSVSNEQFFQETQYF. The CDR3 nucleotides are TGTGCCAGCAGCGTTTCCAATGAGCAGTTCTTCCAAGAGACCCAGTACTTC.

The V and J genes are TRBV4-2 and TRBJ1-5; 8 positions match TRBD1. Germline V CDR1 and CDR2: LGHNA, YNFKEQ. The CDR3 contains 15 residues. Losses at the gene ends were 0 bases for V and 7 bases for J; bases not matched to a gene: 5. CDR3 DNA sequence: TGTGCCAGCAGCCAAGATGGACAGGGAGAACAGCCCCAGCATTTT. It is translated as CASSQDGQGEQPQHF.

The chain links TRBV20-1 to TRBJ2-5, with 10 bases lining up with TRBD2. Germline V gene sequence: CDR1 DFQATT, CDR2 SNEGSKA (reference sequence). With V trimmed by 6 bases and J by 2 bases, 6 bases remained unmatched. There are 14 residues in the CDR3. DNA for the CDR3: TGCAGTGCAAATAGCGGGAGGAATCAAGAGACCCAGTACTTC. It specifies CSANSGRNQETQYF.

This clonotype has a count of ten or more. The chain uses TRBV18 and TRBJ1-5, with no clear D. Germline V lookup: CDR1 KGHSH, CDR2 LQKENI. The CDR3 spans 13 residues. Trimming shortened V by 4 bases and J by 7 bases, and 11 bases separated the two germline ends. DNA of the CDR3: TGTGCCAGCTCACAAGTGGGAAGCCAGCCCCAGCATTTT. This translates into CASSQVGSQPQHF.

The chain employs TRBV28 and TRBJ2-7; TRBD1 is a possible D gene (5 bases). Germline V gene lookup returns CDR1 MDHEN and CDR2 SYDVKM. The CDR3 extends over 12 amino acids. Trimming shortened V by 6 bases and J by 7 bases, and 13 bases separated the two germline ends. As DNA, the CDR3 is TGTGCCAGCAGCTCGCAAGGGGTTGAGCAGTACTTC. Its translation is CASSSQGVEQYF.

Ten or more counts support this clonotype. The chain carries TRBV3-2 and TRBJ1-6; TRBD1 is taken as the D call from the table, unchecked against the DNA. TRBV3-2 is a listed pseudogene. The CDR3 contains 17 residues. The CDR3 DNA reads as TGTGCCAGCAGCATCCGGGACAGGGGGCTTTGGGGTTCACCCCTCCACTTT. Translated, it gives CASSIRDRGLWGSPLHF.

CDR3 nucleotide sequence: TGTGCCAGCAGCCATTGGGGGACTAGTGGGACCGGGGAGCTGTTTTTT. Translating it yields CASSHWGTSGTGELFF. The chain is built from TRBV3-1 and TRBJ2-2, with 8 nucleotides matching TRBD2. The CDR3 sequence is 16 residues long. V shed 3 bases, J shed 5 bases, and the junction held 8 bases outside the gene matches. CDR1 is LGHDT and CDR2 is YNNKEL in the germline V gene (reference sequence).

This clonotype occurred many times. This chain connects TRBV7-8 to TRBJ1-3; 7 nucleotides align to TRBD1. Trimming at V came to 1 base and at J to 6 bases, leaving 6 bases not matched to a gene. Germline loops: CDR1 SGHVS, CDR2 FQNEAQ. The CDR3 sequence is 15 residues long. The CDR3 DNA reads as TGTGCCAGCAGCTTAGGAGGGACAGCAGAAAACACCATATATTTT. It codes for CASSLGGTAENTIYF.

This clonotype was seen repeatedly, ten times or more. This chain uses TRBV2 with TRBJ2-5; 9 bases match TRBD1. V shed 6 bases, J shed 2 bases, and the junction held 1 base outside the gene matches. Germline assignment: CDR1 SNHLY and CDR2 FYNNEI. This CDR3 has 13 residues. CDR3 nucleotides: TGTGCCAGCAGAGGGACAGGGCAAGAGACCCAGTACTTC. Translated: CASRGTGQETQYF.

This clonotype appeared a few times. The chain combines TRBV3-1 with TRBJ2-1; 9 nucleotides match TRBD2. Trimming cost V 1 base and J 6 bases; bases outside gene matches: 4. The CDR3 loop spans 15 amino acids. Germline V lookup: CDR1 LGHDT, CDR2 YNNKEL (reference sequence). CDR3 sequence: CASSQVLAGANEQFF. DNA for the CDR3: TGTGCCAGCAGCCAAGTACTAGCGGGCGCCAATGAGCAGTTCTTC.

This clonotype has at least ten counts. The chain is built from TRBV19 and TRBJ2-3; 8 nucleotides agree with TRBD2. After removal of 3 bases from V and 0 bases from J, the junction contained 8 bases not matched to a gene. The germline gives CDR1 LNHDA, CDR2 SQIVND (reference sequence). The CDR3 runs 17 residues. CDR3 DNA sequence: TGTGCCAGTAGTATGCTAGGCGGGGGGCTTAGCACAGATACGCAGTATTTT. Protein: CASSMLGGGLSTDTQYF.

In this sample, this clonotype turned up many times. The chain uses TRBV7-2 and TRBJ2-7, with 11 positions matching TRBD2. CDR3 size: 18 residues. The V gene end was trimmed by 0 bases and the J gene end by 3 bases; junction bases not matched to a gene: 10. Germline CDR1 is SGHTA and CDR2 is FQGNSA. The CDR3 DNA reads as TGTGCCAGCAGCTTAGCGGAGACTAGCGGGGCGGGGGGCTACGAGCAGTACTTC. It codes for CASSLAETSGAGGYEQYF. The entire variable domain, with the rest obtained from reference TRBV7-2 and TRBJ2-7, is as follows: GAGVSQSPSNKVTEKGKDVELRCDPISGHTALYWYRQSLGQGLEFLIYFQGNSAPDKSGLPSDRFSAERTGGSVSTLTIQRTQQEDSAVYLCASSLAETSGAGGYEQYFGPGTRLTVT.

This clonotype has at least ten counts. CDR3 sequence: CASSFEGTGSYEQYF. The CDR3 DNA follows: TGTGCCAGCAGTTTTGAAGGGACAGGATCCTACGAGCAGTACTTC. This chain links TRBV13 with TRBJ2-7; TRBD1 matches 8 bases. Germline assignment: CDR1 PRHDT and CDR2 FYEKMQ (reference sequence). V was clipped by 6 bases and J by 1 base; unmatched bases: 8. CDR3 length equals 15 residues.

This clonotype was found many times. This chain joins TRBV30 and TRBJ2-7, with 9 bases matching TRBD1. The CDR3 runs to 13 residues. Losses at the gene ends were 2 bases for V and 6 bases for J; bases not matched to a gene: 5. Germline V gene data show CDR1 as GTSNPN and CDR2 as SVGIG (reference sequence). CDR3 region: CAWSRTGAGEQYF. CDR3 coding DNA: TGTGCCTGGAGTAGGACAGGGGCCGGCGAGCAGTACTTC.

A word on this clonotype: A read error may explain this, as a much larger clone is one base away. J is TRBJ2-3 and V is TRBV12-3 or TRBV12-4; 13 nucleotides align to TRBD2. The CDR3 contains 15 residues. The CDR3 is CASSSLAGGRDTQCF. As DNA, the CDR3 is TGTGCCAGCAGTTCACTAGCGGGGGGGCGGGATACGCAGTGTTTT.

Points on this clonotype: Being one base from a much bigger clone, this may be a read error. V gene TRBV11-3 combines with J gene TRBJ1-2; no definite D call. Germline CDR1 is SGHNT and CDR2 is YENEEA. The CDR3 totals 14 residues. CDR3 amino acids: CASSFGGFIYGYAF. In nucleotides, the CDR3 is TGTGCCAGCAGCTTCGGAGGGTTTATCTATGGCTACGCCTTC.

This clonotype was counted a few times. With a much larger clone just one base away, this may be a read error. This CDR3 fails to terminate in the conserved phenylalanine or tryptophan, so it likely reflects a read error. V usage is TRBV19 and J usage is TRBJ2-2; perhaps TRBD1 as D (6 bases). Germline V gene lookup returns CDR1 LNHDA and CDR2 SQIVND (reference sequence). The ends were cut back, 6 bases at V and 4 bases at J, with 12 bases in the middle. This CDR3 contains 14 residues. Written as DNA, the CDR3 is TGTGCCAGTAGACCCCAGGGGCGCACCGGGGAGCTGTTTTCT. Protein: CASRPQGRTGELFS.

This chain uses TRBV6-6 with TRBJ1-4; 10 bases match TRBD1. Unmatched junction bases numbered 6, after V lost 6 bases and J lost 11 bases. Germline CDR1 and CDR2: MNHNY and SVGAGI (reference sequence). This CDR3 has 13 amino acids. CDR3 region: CASSYGTGAKLFF. CDR3 bases: TGTGCCAGCAGCTATGGGACAGGGGCGAAACTGTTTTTT.

This clonotype was detected ten times or more. This sequence joins TRBV29-1 and TRBJ2-7; maybe TRBD2 (7 bases). CDR1 is SQVTM and CDR2 is ANQGSEA in the germline V gene. V was shortened by 4 bases and J by 7 bases, with 20 bases between the two germline ends. CDR3 size: 14 residues. For the CDR3, the DNA is TGCAGCGTTGGGGAGGGACACGCGAAGGGAGAGCAGTACTTC. Translated, it gives CSVGEGHAKGEQYF.

At least ten counts were recorded for this clonotype. This chain connects TRBV5-1 to TRBJ2-5; 7 nucleotides align to TRBD1. Germline assignment: CDR1 SGHRS and CDR2 YFSETQ. J was trimmed by 2 bases and V by 3 bases; bases with no gene match: 4. The CDR3 is made up of 14 amino acids. The DNA of the CDR3 is TGCGCCAGCAGCTCGGGACAGACTCAAGAGACCCAGTACTTC. Its protein product is CASSSGQTQETQYF.

This clonotype showed up many times. J is TRBJ2-3 and V is TRBV29-1; 9 nucleotides match TRBD2. This CDR3 contains 15 residues. V gave up 2 bases and J gave up 4 bases; unmatched junction bases: 7. CDR1 is SQVTM and CDR2 is ANQGSEA in the germline V gene. Here the CDR3 DNA reads TGCAGCGTTGAAAGTGATAGCGGGAGTCCAGATACGCAGTATTTT. Its translation is CSVESDSGSPDTQYF.

V and J are TRBV20-1 and TRBJ2-4; D is uncertain. V was trimmed by 0 bases and J by 2 bases, leaving 20 bases between them. Germline CDR1 reads DFQATT; CDR2 reads SNEGSKA (reference sequence). CDR3 length: 18 amino acids. In nucleotides, the CDR3 is TGCAGTGCTAGAGATCGGTATCTGGGGTTGCGCCCCAAAAACATTCAGTACTTC. The encoded protein is CSARDRYLGLRPKNIQYF.

This clonotype was picked up a small number of times. The rearrangement links TRBV28 to TRBJ1-5; D gene uncertain. The CDR3 has 15 residues. The germline V gene has CDR1 MDHEN and CDR2 SYDVKM. Deletions cut 3 bases from V and 2 bases from J, with 11 bases between. CDR3 DNA: TGTGCCAGCAGTTTGCGTCTATCGGGCAATCAGCCCCAGCATTTT. Translated, it gives CASSLRLSGNQPQHF.

As to this clonotype: This may be a read error, as it is one base from a much larger clone. The chain couples TRBV7-9 to TRBJ1-2; 7 bases align to TRBD1. This CDR3 has 15 residues. Germline V gene sequence: CDR1 SEHNR, CDR2 FQNEAQ (reference sequence). In nucleotides, the CDR3 is TGTGCCAGCAGCTTCCGGACAGGCCGAGACTATGGCTACCCCTTC. Amino acids: CASSFRTGRDYGYPF. The whole variable domain, filled in from reference TRBV7-9 and TRBJ1-2, reads DTGVSQNPRHKITKRGQNVTFRCDPISEHNRLYWYRQTLGQGPEFLTYFQNEAQLEKSRLLSDRFSAERPKGSFSTLEIQRTEQGDSAMYLCASSFRTGRDYGYPFGSGTRLTVV.

Ten or more counts support this clonotype. V gene TRBV7-6 combines with J gene TRBJ2-3, with TRBD1 identical over 8 bases. CDR1 is SGHVS and CDR2 is FNYEAQ in the germline V gene. The CDR3 consists of 14 residues. With 3 bases clipped from V and 9 bases from J, the junction kept 8 bases outside the gene matches. In DNA form, the CDR3 reads TGTGCCAGCAGCTTCGGACAGGGTCCGAAGACGCAGTATTTT. Its protein is CASSFGQGPKTQYF.

This clonotype was observed at least ten times. The chain employs TRBV20-1 and TRBJ2-7, with 8 positions matching TRBD2. Germline CDR1 and CDR2: DFQATT and SNEGSKA (reference sequence). This CDR3 is built from 13 residues. V shed 6 bases and J 9 bases; nucleotides not matched to a gene: 13. CDR3 DNA sequence: TGCAGTGCCCCCCCCGGGGGGGGGGCCGTGCAGTACTTC. It is translated as CSAPPGGGAVQYF.

Many counts were recorded for this clonotype. The CDR3 protein is CASSLAGANYEQYF. The CDR3 region has the DNA TGTGCCAGCAGCTTAGCAGGGGCGAACTACGAGCAGTACTTC. The gene calls are TRBV7-6 and TRBJ2-7; D might be TRBD1 (5 bases). CDR1 and CDR2 (germline): SGHVS, FNYEAQ. This CDR3 spans 14 amino acids. V lost 0 bases and J lost 3, with 9 bases in between.

The chain combines TRBV7-9 with TRBJ1-6; 9 nucleotides align to TRBD1. From germline, CDR1 is SEHNR and CDR2 FQNEAQ (reference sequence). This CDR3 is 18 amino acids long. With 3 bases clipped from V and 10 bases from J, the junction kept 16 bases outside the gene matches. The CDR3 DNA sequence: TGTGCCAGCAGCTTCCCGACAGGGGGGCCTGCCACTAGGTCACCCCTCCACTTT. Translating it yields CASSFPTGGPATRSPLHF.

This clonotype was seen at least ten times. This rearrangement joins TRBV7-9 to TRBJ2-7; D uncertain. The CDR3 has 12 amino acids. V lost 4 bases and J lost 1, with 5 bases in between. Germline-derived CDR1 and CDR2 are SEHNR and FQNEAQ (reference sequence). CDR3 sequence: CASSSFSYEQYF. The CDR3 DNA reads as TGTGCCAGCAGCTCCTTTTCCTACGAGCAGTACTTC. Variable domain in full (rest from reference TRBV7-9 and TRBJ2-7): DTGVSQNPRHKITKRGQNVTFRCDPISEHNRLYWYRQTLGQGPEFLTYFQNEAQLEKSRLLSDRFSAERPKGSFSTLEIQRTEQGDSAMYLCASSSFSYEQYFGPGTRLTVT.

This clonotype appeared many times. The chain recombines TRBV2 with TRBJ2-3; 7 nucleotides align to TRBD1. Germline CDR1 reads SNHLY; CDR2 reads FYNNEI. The V and J ends lost 2 bases and 4 bases, in that order; junction bases with no gene match: 12. This CDR3 is 17 amino acids long. CDR3 in amino acids: CASSERQGVRGADTQYF. CDR3 DNA sequence: TGTGCCAGCAGTGAAAGGCAGGGGGTCAGGGGAGCAGATACGCAGTATTTT.